Listed below are T cell receptor beta chains from one sample, sequenced in a study of cytomegalovirus exposure and HLA in healthy donors. Profiled with immunoSEQ multiplex PCR; TCRdb holds only in-frame clones, not every one. The sample includes about 98,000 clones, approximately 80% of them seen just once. Sequencing was carried out using PBMCs. All receptors derive from a male donor in good health and CMV-seropositive. Both conserved end residues are part of each CDR3. Each record gives: CDR3 protein, J gene, V gene.

cdr3_aa: CASSPTRGSNQPQHF; j_call: TRBJ1-5; v_call: TRBV6-1
cdr3_aa: CASRLGTTLYNEQFF; j_call: TRBJ2-1; v_call: TRBV6-5
cdr3_aa: CASSPSLDRNYEQYF; j_call: TRBJ2-7; v_call: TRBV18
cdr3_aa: CASSPLPSTGADGYTF; j_call: TRBJ1-2; v_call: TRBV28
cdr3_aa: CATRTDYGYTF; j_call: TRBJ1-2; v_call: TRBV28
cdr3_aa: CASSHGTVGTEAFF; j_call: TRBJ1-1; v_call: TRBV5-1
cdr3_aa: CASSLTGVEQYF; j_call: TRBJ2-7; v_call: TRBV10-2
cdr3_aa: CASSGWGQSYNEQFF; j_call: TRBJ2-1; v_call: TRBV9
cdr3_aa: CASSATAGYGYTF; j_call: TRBJ1-2; v_call: TRBV7-9
cdr3_aa: CASSFRGREGANVLTF; j_call: TRBJ2-6; v_call: TRBV28
cdr3_aa: CASSDRGSGANVLTF; j_call: TRBJ2-6; v_call: TRBV19
cdr3_aa: CASSQGRDVNQPQHF; j_call: TRBJ1-5; v_call: TRBV4-2
cdr3_aa: CASWKTSGNEQFF; j_call: TRBJ2-1; v_call: TRBV6-5
cdr3_aa: CASSPAIDRLYEQYF; j_call: TRBJ2-7; v_call: TRBV28
cdr3_aa: CASNSGQNTEAFF; j_call: TRBJ1-1; v_call: TRBV5-1
cdr3_aa: CASSRSYDLISQTQYF; j_call: TRBJ2-3; v_call: TRBV5-1
cdr3_aa: CASRIGQGAGGYTF; j_call: TRBJ1-2; v_call: TRBV6-9
cdr3_aa: CASGWSGPTDTQYF; j_call: TRBJ2-3; v_call: TRBV7-6
cdr3_aa: CSLKDRVNEQFF; j_call: TRBJ2-1; v_call: TRBV29-1
cdr3_aa: CASSGPGAGGTYEQYF; j_call: .; v_call: TRBV2
cdr3_aa: CASSSDRGNAKNIQYF; j_call: TRBJ2-4; v_call: TRBV28
cdr3_aa: CASSLLIAGSSYEQYF; j_call: TRBJ2-7; v_call: TRBV5-5
cdr3_aa: CASSPGGVYEQYF; j_call: .; v_call: TRBV28
cdr3_aa: CASSQQGGEQYF; j_call: TRBJ2-7; v_call: TRBV7-9
cdr3_aa: CAIFQGQASEAFF; j_call: TRBJ1-1; v_call: TRBV28
cdr3_aa: CASSLRGTGDYNEQFF; j_call: TRBJ2-1; v_call: TRBV5-8
cdr3_aa: CASSHSYEQYF; j_call: TRBJ2-7; v_call: TRBV7-9
cdr3_aa: CASSPGQSYNEQFF; j_call: TRBJ2-1; v_call: TRBV5-1
cdr3_aa: CASSAGTGSVYEQYF; j_call: TRBJ2-7; v_call: TRBV9
cdr3_aa: CSVREAGSYNEQFF; j_call: TRBJ2-1; v_call: TRBV29-1
cdr3_aa: CASSHKGGFQETQYF; j_call: TRBJ2-5; v_call: TRBV6-1
cdr3_aa: CASSFSGTIYNEQFF; j_call: TRBJ2-1; v_call: TRBV7-2
cdr3_aa: CASKEDYYEQYF; j_call: TRBJ2-7; v_call: TRBV28
cdr3_aa: CASSRTGDTGELFF; j_call: TRBJ2-2; v_call: TRBV5-6
cdr3_aa: CASSSRDRVYEQYF; j_call: TRBJ2-7; v_call: TRBV19
cdr3_aa: CASRPPGQGNEKLFF; j_call: TRBJ1-4; v_call: TRBV27
cdr3_aa: CASSFIAGPAYEQYF; j_call: TRBJ2-7; v_call: TRBV28
cdr3_aa: CASSGGPQYQPQHF; j_call: TRBJ1-5; v_call: TRBV9
cdr3_aa: CASSPFSGSVQTQYF; j_call: TRBJ2-5; v_call: TRBV18
cdr3_aa: CASSYYSEQFF; j_call: TRBJ2-1; v_call: TRBV6-6
cdr3_aa: CASSAEPLTGGLEGTQYF; j_call: TRBJ2-5; v_call: TRBV7-2
cdr3_aa: CASSYSRPDRKDNEQFF; j_call: TRBJ2-1; v_call: TRBV27
cdr3_aa: CASSLSGSDTQYF; j_call: TRBJ2-3; v_call: TRBV7-3
cdr3_aa: CASSFAGVGPSNQPQHF; j_call: TRBJ1-5; v_call: TRBV28
cdr3_aa: CASSPGTAILNEQFF; j_call: TRBJ2-1; v_call: TRBV11-2
cdr3_aa: CASSLAAGFYNEQFF; j_call: TRBJ2-1; v_call: TRBV7-2
cdr3_aa: CATSRGGAGGLNTEAFF; j_call: TRBJ1-1; v_call: TRBV15
cdr3_aa: CASSLVSLTGELFF; j_call: TRBJ2-2; v_call: TRBV11-3
cdr3_aa: CSVADTGGGTEAFF; j_call: TRBJ1-1; v_call: TRBV29-1
cdr3_aa: CASQREYTGELFF; j_call: TRBJ2-2; v_call: TRBV2